This T cell receptor beta chain was sequenced during a study of spatial heterogeneity in lung cancer (dated by TCRdb to between 2018 and 2021). Broadly, across the study: Beta-chain transcripts were consistently detected in greater numbers than alpha-chain transcripts, which likely reflects a higher abundance of beta-chain transcripts. In the raw uncorrected reads, each unique combination of TCR and UMI appeared more than ten times on average. In non-small cell lung cancer, the study made a quantitative comparison of TCR alpha and beta repertoires among multiple tumor regions, matched nontumor lung and blood. TCR repertoire features were related to nonsynonymous mutation counts determined by whole-exome sequencing of tumor tissue. Both alpha and beta chains were TCR-sequenced in samples taken at surgery, namely 220 tumor regions, roughly 64 matched nontumor lung samples and approximately 58 PBMC samples.

Including the terminal cysteine and phenylalanine, the CDR3 comprises 14 residues. Only the CDR3 DNA is retained, 42 bases long and in frame from the first base. The germline V gene (reference sequence) yields SGHKS for CDR1 and YYEKEE for CDR2. V has 5 bases trimmed and J has 6 bases trimmed; junction bases matching no gene number 6. What the work shows at the level of the full study, not this receptor alone: Ubiquitous expanded tumor TCRs were found in blood more often at tumor resection than at routine follow-up. Additional single-cell paired TCR alpha and beta sequencing was considered necessary to confirm, at a functional level, the hypothesis that regional TCRs recognize regional mutations.

This clonotype has just a few counts. Its antigen specificity is not known. No much larger clone is present one base from it, and per-base qualities are unavailable. This sample's time point label indicates: sample taken at primary tumor resection. Without any cell sorting, TCR sequencing was performed on whole RNA extracted either from tumor and nontumor lung tissue or from cryopreserved PBMC samples. Donors were some 78 patients with early-stage, untreated non-small cell lung cancer from the lung TRACERx cohort. Only patients for whom sufficient RNA was available from at least two tumor regions were selected for TCR sequencing. Receptor libraries were prepared by 5' RACE. The instrument was a NextSeq 500. In the TCR library protocol, a unique molecular identifier was attached to each TCR cDNA molecule so that PCR and sequencing errors could be corrected. The study's processing was this. TCR identification, UMI-based error correction and CDR3 extraction were all carried out with Decombinator tools. TCRs above a frequency of 2 per 1,000, corresponding to the top 1% of the tumor frequency distribution, were defined as expanded. Rényi diversity was computed with the R vegan package after subsampling each repertoire 100 times to 5,000 TCRs. CDR3 similarity networks were built from amino acid triplet string-kernel similarity, connecting CDR3s with pairwise similarity above 0.82. TCRdb's own reprocessing of the public reads used fastp at Q25 and MiXCR and kept productive beta chains. When rows share a CDR3 protein, they turn into one entry using the most common DNA and genes. These V and J calls derive from TCRdb rather than the authors' analysis. The sample contains around 60,000 distinct CDR3 sequences, roughly 7.9% of them found a single time. The ten largest account for about 15% of the sample.

Source: PBMCs, taken at surgery. This receptor was obtained from a female donor with early-stage non-small cell lung cancer. The receptor chain draws on TRBV5-5 and TRBJ2-3; 10 middle bases align to TRBD1. The nucleotide sequence is TGTGCCAGCAGAGCCGACAGGGGGCTGGATACGCAGTATTTT. Its amino acids are CASRADRGLDTQYF.